A selection of T cell receptor beta chains follows, all from one sample in a study of post-analysis software for immune sequencing data. A single record per CDR3 protein comes from TCRdb applying MiXCR to the PCR reads. This sample has fewer than 700,000 distinct CDR3 sequences, with about 40% found just once. Input material: blood. The origin of the receptors is a girl aged 5-17 years with multiple sclerosis. Both conserved end residues are part of each CDR3. The order of the fields is clone size, V gene, D gene, J gene, CDR3 protein, CDR3 DNA. The D gene is left open where the match is weak. Only part of the rows carry a size: once, few, many, or a class if the clone is expanded.

NA	TRBV11-2	TRBD2	TRBJ2-7	CASSLDSMGREASEQYF	TGTGCCAGCAGCTTAGATAGTATGGGGCGGGAGGCGAGCGAGCAGTACTTC
NA	TRBV7-9	TRBD1	TRBJ2-6	CASSLDSGGSGANVLTF	TGTGCCAGCAGCTTAGATTCAGGGGGCTCTGGGGCCAACGTCCTGACTTTC
NA	TRBV7-9	NA	TRBJ2-7	CASSHEGAYEQYF	TGTGCCAGCAGCCACGAGGGGGCCTACGAGCAGTACTTC
few	TRBV12-3/TRBV12-4	NA	TRBJ1-1	CASRQGWETEAFF	TGTGCCAGCAGGCAGGGCTGGGAAACTGAAGCTTTCTTT
NA	TRBV7-2	NA	TRBJ2-7	CASSPSGNSNHEQYF	TGTGCCAGCAGCCCCTCCGGAAACAGTAACCACGAGCAGTACTTC
few	TRBV12-3/TRBV12-4	NA	TRBJ2-5	CASSLSVTRRETQYF	TGTGCCAGCAGTTTGTCCGTCACCCGTAGAGAGACCCAGTACTTC
NA	TRBV4-1	NA	TRBJ2-3	CASSQVQAPDTQYF	TGCGCCAGCAGCCAAGTACAGGCCCCAGATACGCAGTATTTT
NA	TRBV11-2	TRBD2	TRBJ2-2	CASSLPALAGGRPGELFF	TGTGCCAGCAGCCTTCCGGCCTTAGCGGGAGGGCGTCCCGGGGAGCTGTTTTTT
NA	TRBV27	TRBD2	TRBJ2-1	CASSFPGLAGNEQFF	TGTGCCAGCAGTTTCCCGGGACTAGCGGGTAATGAGCAGTTCTTC
NA	TRBV6-5	NA	TRBJ2-5	CASSYTGLLQETQYF	TGTGCCAGCAGTTACACAGGGCTCCTCCAAGAGACCCAGTACTTC
NA	TRBV11-3	TRBD2	TRBJ2-3	CASSLIHRLAGAGAGTQYF	TGTGCCAGCAGCTTAATTCATCGTCTAGCGGGAGCGGGGGCGGGTACGCAGTATTTT
few	TRBV6-4	NA	TRBJ2-1	CASSLRGLETLEGNEQFF	TGTGCCAGCTCTCTTAGGGGTTTGGAAACCTTAGAAGGCAATGAGCAGTTCTTC
NA	TRBV21-1	NA	TRBJ2-7	CASNIGGLDEQYF	TGTGCCAGCAATATCGGGGGTTTGGACGAGCAGTACTTC
NA	TRBV12-3/TRBV12-4	NA	TRBJ1-2	CASSLMSGSGYTF	TGTGCCAGCAGTTTAATGAGCGGTAGTGGCTACACCTTC
NA	TRBV20-1	NA	TRBJ2-1	CSARVEGGYNEQFF	TGCAGTGCTAGAGTGGAGGGAGGCTACAATGAGCAGTTCTTC
NA	TRBV3-1	NA	TRBJ2-7	CASSLSTASYEQYF	TGTGCCAGCAGCCTATCGACAGCTTCCTACGAGCAGTACTTC
NA	TRBV20-1	NA	TRBJ2-7	CSASEYRSSYEQYF	TGCAGTGCTAGCGAGTATCGAAGCTCCTACGAGCAGTACTTC
NA	TRBV12-3/TRBV12-4	TRBD2	TRBJ2-1	CASSLARGGVREQFF	TGTGCCAGCAGTTTAGCGAGGGGAGGGGTACGTGAGCAGTTCTTC
once	TRBV7-6	NA	TRBJ1-1	CASSLATDLNTEAFF	TGTGCCAGCAGCTTAGCGACAGACTTGAACACTGAAGCTTTCTTT
few	TRBV7-8	TRBD2	TRBJ2-1	CASSTRTSGPYNEQFF	TGTGCCAGCAGCACCCGGACTAGCGGTCCCTACAATGAGCAGTTCTTC
NA	TRBV28	TRBD2	TRBJ2-7	CASSSPSGEGSYEQYF	TGTGCCAGCAGTTCCCCCAGCGGGGAAGGATCCTACGAGCAGTACTTC
NA	TRBV7-3	NA	TRBJ2-3	CASSFVRDTDTQYF	TGTGCCAGCAGCTTTGTTAGGGACACAGATACGCAGTATTTT
NA	TRBV12-3/TRBV12-4	NA	TRBJ2-7	CASRFAGQQYF	TGTGCCAGCAGGTTTGCAGGCCAGCAGTACTTC
NA	TRBV7-9	TRBD2	TRBJ2-7	CASSLTGLAGPYEQYF	TGTGCCAGCAGCTTAACTGGACTAGCGGGCCCCTACGAGCAGTACTTC
NA	TRBV6-5	TRBD1	TRBJ2-7	CASRERDSSYEQYF	TGTGCCAGCAGGGAGAGGGACAGCTCCTACGAGCAGTACTTC
few	TRBV25-1	NA	TRBJ2-3	CASSDGYSRGDTQYF	TGTGCCAGCAGTGACGGGTACTCCCGGGGAGATACGCAGTATTTT
NA	TRBV29-1	TRBD2	TRBJ2-7	CSVGGDQREQYF	TGCAGCGTGGGGGGGGACCAGCGCGAGCAGTACTTC
few	TRBV25-1	TRBD2	TRBJ2-5	CASSGRPSGRLEETQYF	TGTGCCAGCAGTGGCCGACCTAGCGGGAGGCTGGAAGAGACCCAGTACTTC
few	TRBV7-2	NA	TRBJ1-2	CASSLDPTSHGYTF	TGTGCCAGCAGCTTAGACCCTACCAGCCATGGCTACACCTTC
few	TRBV20-1	NA	TRBJ2-7	CSARETGASYEQYF	TGCAGTGCTCGGGAGACAGGCGCCTCCTACGAGCAGTACTTC
NA	TRBV27	TRBD1	TRBJ2-3	CASSADRVRTDTQYF	TGTGCCAGCAGTGCCGACAGGGTTCGCACAGATACGCAGTATTTT
NA	TRBV6-5	NA	TRBJ1-2	CASSYARDLNYPRGYTF	TGTGCCAGCAGTTACGCCCGGGACCTAAACTATCCCCGTGGCTACACCTTC
few	TRBV2	TRBD1	TRBJ2-3	CASSARDREADTQYF	TGTGCCAGCAGTGCCCGGGACAGGGAGGCAGATACGCAGTATTTT
few	TRBV13	NA	TRBJ2-1	CASSLRGRYNEQFF	TGTGCCAGCAGCTTAAGGGGTAGATACAATGAGCAGTTCTTC
NA	TRBV9	TRBD2	TRBJ2-1	CASSVGLAGGLNEQFF	TGTGCCAGCAGCGTAGGTCTAGCGGGAGGATTGAATGAGCAGTTCTTC
NA	TRBV7-2	NA	TRBJ2-3	CASSYEGEGDTQYF	TGTGCCAGCAGCTACGAGGGAGAAGGGGATACGCAGTATTTT
few	TRBV9	NA	TRBJ1-2	CASSVTQSVYTF	TGTGCCAGCAGCGTAACACAGTCAGTCTACACCTTC
once	TRBV6-2/TRBV6-3	TRBD1	TRBJ2-7	CASIGTGSYGEQYF	TGTGCCAGCATCGGGACAGGGTCCTATGGCGAGCAGTACTTC
NA	TRBV5-1	NA	TRBJ2-3	CASSLAMGTSTDTQYF	TGCGCCAGCAGCTTGGCCATGGGGACCAGCACAGATACGCAGTATTTT
NA	TRBV3-1	TRBD1	TRBJ2-3	CASSQVGTGTDTQYF	TGTGCCAGCAGCCAAGTTGGGACAGGCACAGATACGCAGTATTTT
NA	TRBV28	TRBD1	TRBJ2-7	CASSRDRGVYEQYF	TGTGCCAGCAGCCGCGACAGGGGAGTTTACGAGCAGTACTTC
few	TRBV12-3/TRBV12-4	NA	TRBJ2-4	CASSLVVTSKNIQYF	TGTGCCAGCAGTTTGGTAGTCACGTCCAAAAACATTCAGTACTTC
NA	TRBV5-5	NA	TRBJ2-6	CASSLGAGVSGANVLTF	TGTGCCAGCAGCTTGGGGGCAGGGGTCTCTGGGGCCAACGTCCTGACTTTC
NA	TRBV20-1	NA	TRBJ2-1	CSARDHGTRSGNEQFF	TGCAGTGCTAGAGACCATGGGACCCGATCAGGGAATGAGCAGTTCTTC
many	TRBV7-9	NA	TRBJ1-2	CASSSNYGYTF	TGTGCCAGCAGCTCTAACTATGGCTACACCTTC
few	TRBV6-5	NA	TRBJ1-2	CASSQGQPTNYGYTF	TGTGCCAGCAGCCAAGGACAGCCAACTAACTATGGCTACACCTTC
NA	TRBV12-3/TRBV12-4	NA	TRBJ1-2	CASSSQPKVAGYTF	TGTGCCAGCAGTTCGCAGCCCAAAGTTGCTGGCTACACCTTC
NA	TRBV13	TRBD1	TRBJ1-2	CASLKGTEPNYGYTF	TGTGCCAGCCTTAAAGGGACAGAGCCTAACTATGGCTACACCTTC
few	TRBV10-3	NA	TRBJ1-2	CAIRPKTNYGYTF	TGTGCCATCAGGCCAAAAACTAACTATGGCTACACCTTC
once	TRBV7-2	TRBD1	TRBJ2-1	CASSSQGAAIGEQFF	TGTGCCAGCAGCTCCCAGGGGGCAGCGATCGGTGAGCAGTTCTTC